This T cell receptor beta chain was obtained from a study of T cell repertoires in cytomegalovirus infection. Study overall: Both a matching HLA type and CMV infection were indicated by public TCR beta signatures.

With respect to this clonotype: The antigen is unknown.

One entry per CDR3 protein, called by TCRdb with MiXCR from the reads. Of some 700,000 distinct CDR3 sequences in the sample, approximately 34% were seen once. Broader study findings: HLA-C-restricted CMV-specific TCR beta clonotypes were dominant in the ex vivo response. Cumulative public TCR beta family frequency identified carriers of CMV plus the relevant HLA.

The sequenced material came from PBMCs. The clonotype comes from a human donor in good health (CMV status not recorded). Some clones in this sample may be carry-over from other donors' samples.

CDR3 DNA: TGTGCCAGCAGTCACGGGACAAATGGGAATCAGCCCCAGCATTTT. Translating it yields CASSHGTNGNQPQHF. The chain combines TRBV6-5 with TRBJ1-5; TRBD1 is a possible D gene (6 bases). V was cut by 5 bases and J by 4 bases, with 15 bases left in between. This CDR3 region has 15 residues. The V gene's germline CDR1 is MNHEY and CDR2 SVGAGI.